Presented here are 8 T cell receptor beta chains from one specimen sequenced in a study of response to subunit inactivated influenza vaccine. Using its own MiXCR run on the RT-PCR reads, TCRdb lists one record per CDR3 protein. The sample carries about 540,000 distinct CDR3 sequences, approximately 24% recorded once. The sample also formed part of further work on T cells expressing NK-cell markers. From that study: 5'RACE template switching built TCR beta cDNA with unique molecular identifiers.

The specimen comprised CD4+ T cells sorted from PBMCs, sampled 11 to 12 days after vaccination. The receptor source for this set is a man in his forties or fifties who received an inactivated influenza vaccine.

The table lists this clonotype with a count of one. The chain is built from TRBV28 and TRBJ1-5, with TRBD1 identical over 10 bases. The germline CDR1 and CDR2 sequences are MDHEN and SYDVKM. The V and J ends lost 0 bases and 4 bases, in that order; junction bases with no gene match: 6. The CDR3 totals 17 residues. CDR3 nucleotides: TGTGCCAGCAGTTTATGGGGGACAGGGGCAAGGAATCAGCCCCAGCATTTT. Its translation is CASSLWGTGARNQPQHF.

This clonotype has more than one count but fewer than ten. The chain combines TRBV21-1 with TRBJ1-5. TRBV21-1 is a recognized pseudogene. This CDR3 region has 15 residues. The CDR3 DNA reads as TGTGCCAGCAGCACCCTGGGAGGGATTGATCAGCCCCAGCATTTT. Amino acids: CASSTLGGIDQPQHF.

J is TRBJ1-2 and V is TRBV20-1, with D unresolved. Germline loops: CDR1 DFQATT, CDR2 SNEGSKA (reference sequence). The ends were cut back, 1 base at V and 4 bases at J, with 13 bases in the middle. The CDR3 extends over 14 amino acids. The CDR3 spells CSARVSSRAYGYTF. The CDR3 nucleotides are TGCAGTGCTAGAGTCTCGAGTAGGGCCTATGGCTACACCTTC.

J is TRBJ2-3 and V is TRBV4-1, with D hard to call. V was trimmed by 2 bases and J by 5 bases, leaving 17 bases between them. Germline CDR1 MGHRA, CDR2 YSYEKL. The CDR3 contains 16 residues. CDR3 sequence (DNA): TGCGCCAGCAGCCAACGACCGATTCGCAACCTAGATACGCAGTATTTT. As protein: CASSQRPIRNLDTQYF.

This chain uses TRBV20-1 with TRBJ2-1; 10 nucleotides agree with TRBD2. The germline V gene encodes CDR1 DFQATT and CDR2 SNEGSKA (reference sequence). V shed 1 base, J shed 4 bases, and the junction held 4 bases outside the gene matches. The CDR3 has 15 amino acids. The CDR3 DNA is TGCAGTGCTAGAGCTTCTAGCGGGGGTTACAATGAGCAGTTCTTC. This gives the protein CSARASSGGYNEQFF.

J is TRBJ2-6 and V is TRBV20-1; no firm D call. The CDR3 spans 16 residues. CDR1 is DFQATT, CDR2 SNEGSKA, per germline (reference sequence). The germline V and J ends were trimmed by 0 bases and 4 bases, with 13 bases remaining between them. The CDR3 region is CSARESSRQGANVLTF. Written as DNA, the CDR3 is TGCAGTGCTAGAGAGTCGTCACGTCAGGGGGCCAACGTCCTGACTTTC.

The rearrangement uses TRBV7-8 and TRBJ2-7; 8 nucleotides line up with TRBD2. This CDR3 is built from 15 residues. Germline CDR1 reads SGHVS; CDR2 reads FQNEAQ. V was pared by 5 bases and J by 0 bases, with 6 bases of the junction left unmatched. This CDR3 reads CASSITSGSSYEQYF. DNA of the CDR3: TGTGCCAGCAGCATTACTAGCGGCAGCTCCTACGAGCAGTACTTC. Filled out from reference TRBV7-8 and TRBJ2-7, the complete variable domain reads GAGVSQSPRYKVAKRGQDVALRCDPISGHVSLFWYQQALGQGPEFLTYFQNEAQLDKSGLPSDRFFAERPEGSVSTLKIQRTQQEDSAVYLCASSITSGSSYEQYFGPGTRLTVT.

Here the CDR3 DNA reads TGTGCCAGCAGCGTTACTTCGAACACCGGGGAGCTGTTTTTT. This gives the protein CASSVTSNTGELFF. The rearrangement links TRBV9 to TRBJ2-2; D remains ambiguous. V was shortened by 2 bases and J by 0 bases, with 5 bases between the two germline ends. The CDR3 is 14 residues long. Germline values: CDR1 SGDLS, CDR2 YYNGEE.